These 9 T cell receptor beta chains were all obtained from the same sample, sequenced in a study of T cells in women clearing cervical HPV infection. Only in-frame clones appear in the TCRdb table, and some are missing; sequencing was by immunoSEQ multiplex PCR. The sample features about 20,000 clones, with around 3.2% in its top ten. The sample consisted of blood buffy coat. The receptors stem from a woman between 18 and 70 years old with a cervical HPV16 infection that either progressed to CIN3+ or cleared (not recorded which).

As to this clone: The read halts 3 residues ahead of the CDR3 end, with the missing end drawn from the germline J gene. This chain links TRBV19 with TRBJ1-5; D possibly corresponds to TRBD1 (6 bases). This CDR3 spans 19 amino acids. V lost 5 bases and J 0 bases, leaving 23 bases between the germline ends. Germline V gives CDR1 LNHDA, CDR2 SQIVND (reference sequence). The CDR3 sequence: CASSRQGGTRYSSNQPQHF. Partial CDR3 DNA: TGTGCCAGTAGTCGCCAGGGAGGGACACGTTACAGTAGCAATCAGCCC.

A note on this clone: Read data end 3 residues before the CDR3 end; the end is taken from the germline J gene. V is TRBV4-1 and J is TRBJ2-1; TRBD1 is a possible D gene (5 bases). CDR1 MGHRA and CDR2 YSYEKL come from the germline V gene. Trimming left V 2 bases short and J 1 base short, with 12 bases between. This CDR3 has 16 amino acids. The sequenced part of the CDR3 DNA is TGCGCCAGCAGCCAAAGCCTTAGGGGATCCTACAATGAG. Its translation: CASSQSLRGSYNE. The CDR3 reads in full as CASSQSLRGSYNEQFF.

A note on this clone: Read sequence stops 3 residues before the CDR3 end, and the germline J gene provides the missing end. V gene TRBV2 combines with J gene TRBJ2-1; 12 bases align to TRBD2. J gave up 4 bases and V 5 bases, and 3 bases lay outside the gene matches. The CDR3 is 15 amino acids. Per germline, CDR1 SNHLY and CDR2 FYNNEI. The CDR3 reads CASSRLAGVYNEQFF. The CDR3 DNA, read in part, is TGTGCCAGCAGTAGACTAGCGGGGGTTTACAATGAG.

As regards this clone: The missing CDR3 end, 3 residues past where the read stops, is filled in from the germline J gene. The rearrangement joins TRBV5-1 to TRBJ2-2; TRBD2 matches 9 bases. J gave up 1 base and V 0 bases, and 7 bases lay outside the gene matches. Germline V gene data show CDR1 as SGHRS and CDR2 as YFSETQ. This CDR3 region has 18 residues. Here the CDR3 reads CASSLELAGAKNTGELFF. The CDR3 DNA, read in part, is TGCGCCAGCAGCTTGGAGTTAGCGGGGGCGAAGAACACCGGGGAG. Complete variable domain (other parts from reference TRBV5-1 and TRBJ2-2): KAGVTQTPRYLIKTRGQQVTLSCSPISGHRSVSWYQQTPGQGLQFLFEYFSETQRNKGNFPGRFSGRQFSNSRSEMNVSTLELGDSALYLCASSLELAGAKNTGELFFGEGSRLTVL.

Frequency places this clone as medium-sized. The read falls 3 residues short of the CDR3 end, and the missing part is taken from the germline J gene. This sequence joins TRBV18 and TRBJ1-2, with D perhaps matching TRBD1 (5 bases). Germline-derived CDR1 and CDR2 are KGHSH and LQKENI. Between the trimmed V and J ends, which lost 3 bases and 4 bases, there was a span of 15 bases. CDR3 size: 15 residues. CDR3 DNA (partial): TGTGCCAGCTCACCGGTTGGGGCAGCACGCTATGGC. This codes for CASSPVGAARYG. The whole CDR3 protein is CASSPVGAARYGYTF.

On this clone itself: The read halts 3 residues ahead of the CDR3 end, with the missing end drawn from the germline J gene. The chain recombines TRBV7-3 with TRBJ2-1; 9 positions match TRBD2. Germline V CDR1 and CDR2: SGHTA, FQGTGA. J was trimmed by 3 bases and V by 4 bases; bases with no gene match: 4. CDR3 size: 15 residues. The CDR3 sequence: CASSSAGGSYNEQFF. CDR3 DNA (partial): TGTGCCAGCAGCTCAGCGGGGGGTAGCTACAATGAG.

Comments on this clone: The read finishes 3 residues shy of the CDR3 end, and the germline J gene is used to complete it. This chain links TRBV5-1 with TRBJ2-3; D uncertain. CDR3 length: 16 amino acids. Deletions cut 0 bases from V and 1 base from J, with 12 bases between. CDR1 is SGHRS, CDR2 YFSETQ, per germline. CDR3 sequence: CASSLEGRSGTDTQYF. Incomplete CDR3 DNA: TGCGCCAGCAGCTTGGAGGGCAGGTCGGGCACAGATACG.

To note about this clone: From the germline J gene comes the end of the CDR3, since the read stops 3 residues before it. The V gene is TRBV5-1, the J gene TRBJ2-3, with D perhaps TRBD2 (6 bases). Trimming took off 5 bases at V and 0 bases at J, with 10 bases between the two ends. The CDR3 sequence is 14 residues long. CDR1 and CDR2 from the germline V gene are SGHRS and YFSETQ. CDR3 DNA (partial): TGCGCCAGCAGTGTGGAGGGTAGCACAGATACG. Encoded protein: CASSVEGSTDT. The CDR3 as a whole reads CASSVEGSTDTQYF. The full variable domain, in which reference TRBV5-1 and TRBJ2-3 provide the parts outside the CDR3, is KAGVTQTPRYLIKTRGQQVTLSCSPISGHRSVSWYQQTPGQGLQFLFEYFSETQRNKGNFPGRFSGRQFSNSRSEMNVSTLELGDSALYLCASSVEGSTDTQYFGPGTRLTVL.

Comment on this clone: The read comes to an end 3 residues before the CDR3 does, leaving the germline J gene to fill in the end. This chain links TRBV9 with TRBJ1-4; the match to TRBD1 covers 7 bases. Germline CDR1 and CDR2: SGDLS and YYNGEE. The trim removed 5 bases at V and 5 bases at J, leaving 12 bases unmatched. The CDR3 covers 16 residues. The DNA read from the CDR3 is TGTGCCAGCAGTGGGTCCCGCGGACAGGCAAATGAAAAA. Its translation: CASSGSRGQANEK. The full-length CDR3 reads as CASSGSRGQANEKLFF.